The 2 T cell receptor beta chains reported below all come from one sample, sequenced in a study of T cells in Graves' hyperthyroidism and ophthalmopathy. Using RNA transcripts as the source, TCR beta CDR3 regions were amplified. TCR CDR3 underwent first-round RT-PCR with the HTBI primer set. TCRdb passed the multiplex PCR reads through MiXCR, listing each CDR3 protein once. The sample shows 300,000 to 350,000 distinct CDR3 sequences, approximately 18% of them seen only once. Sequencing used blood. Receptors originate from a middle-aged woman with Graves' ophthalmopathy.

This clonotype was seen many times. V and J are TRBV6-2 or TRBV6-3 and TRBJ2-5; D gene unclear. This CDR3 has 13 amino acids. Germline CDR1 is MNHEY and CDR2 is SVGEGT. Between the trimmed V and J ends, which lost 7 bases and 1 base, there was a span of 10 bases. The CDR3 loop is CASTLTPQETQYF. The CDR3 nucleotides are TGTGCCAGCACCTTAACACCCCAAGAGACCCAGTACTTC.

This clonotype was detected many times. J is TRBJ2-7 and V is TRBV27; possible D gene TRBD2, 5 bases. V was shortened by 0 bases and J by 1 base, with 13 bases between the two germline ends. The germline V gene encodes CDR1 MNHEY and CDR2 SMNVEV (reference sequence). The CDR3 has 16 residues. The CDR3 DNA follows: TGTGCCAGCAGTTTATCCGGGGTGGTGGGATCCTACGAGCAGTACTTC. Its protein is CASSLSGVVGSYEQYF.